This is a list of T cell receptor beta chains from one sample in a study of blood T cell repertoires in COVID-19. The repertoire was sequenced with immunoSEQ multiplex PCR; TCRdb's copy has only in-frame clones and lacks some. The table shows around 46,000 clones, with over 75% occurring only once. Source material: peripheral blood. The receptors come from a woman at least 80 years old with COVID-19, enrolled during active disease. Each CDR3 is given without its conserved first and last residue. A clone size is listed for some rows: how often the clone was seen (once, few, many), or a class if it is expanded.

TRBJ2-5	.	TRBV5-1	ASSSSRGSGETQY
TRBJ2-3	.	TRBV28	ASTPGASGRGDTQY
TRBJ1-5	.	TRBV6-5	ATRTASNQPQH
TRBJ2-5	.	TRBV10-3	AISESMAGEETQY
TRBJ2-5	.	TRBV11-3	ASSFGTGAQETQY
TRBJ2-3	.	TRBV25-1	ASSEYPSADTQY
TRBJ2-7	.	TRBV3-1/TRBV3-2	ASSPSTSGGKSGEQY
TRBJ2-7	.	TRBV11-2	ASSDRLAGGVSYEQY
TRBJ2-1	.	TRBV5-6	ASSLRGLVNEQF
TRBJ2-3	.	TRBV9	ASSPHGGADTQY
TRBJ2-3	.	TRBV9	ASNGLAGGTDTQY
TRBJ1-2	.	TRBV7-9	ASRHRDTNYGYT
TRBJ1-5	.	TRBV19	ASMTGGSQPQH
TRBJ1-4	.	TRBV9	ASSPQGASNEKLF
TRBJ1-4	.	TRBV11-2	ASTPGGRSQPATNEKLF
TRBJ2-4	.	TRBV4-3	ASSQGSGWNIQY
TRBJ2-7	.	TRBV7-2	ASSRPTGGEQY
TRBJ1-4	.	TRBV6-5	ASSRQGLVGEKLF
TRBJ2-2	once	TRBV7-2	ASSLQGPTGELF
TRBJ1-2	.	TRBV29-1	STHEFSSTYGYT
TRBJ1-2	.	TRBV7-9	ASSLGDRIVNYGYT
TRBJ2-2	few	TRBV6-2/TRBV6-3	ASSYLPLAGGGAV
TRBJ2-5	.	TRBV6-5	ASRGTRSQETQY
TRBJ1-5	.	TRBV4-2	ASSQDINQPQH
TRBJ1-1	large	TRBV7-2	ASSLREGASTEAF
TRBJ1-1	.	TRBV2	ASTNTGSPEAF
TRBJ2-1	.	TRBV11-3	ASSSGTSAYNEQF
TRBJ1-4	once	TRBV11-2	ASSLAFREGPGEKLF
TRBJ2-5	.	TRBV7-9	ASSLAGQGLETQY
TRBJ2-7	.	TRBV14	ASSQDRISAGANEQY
TRBJ2-2	once	TRBV4-3	ASSQESGELF
TRBJ2-7	.	TRBV7-2	ASSPGTSGSGPYEQY
TRBJ1-1	.	TRBV10-3	AISEPEGRPNTEAF
TRBJ2-1	.	TRBV15	ATSTGLTGGIYNEQF
TRBJ2-1	many	TRBV9	ASSPTSDSYNEQF
TRBJ2-5	.	TRBV18	ASSPAQEETQY
TRBJ2-4	.	TRBV7-3	ASSPTGNQNIQY
TRBJ2-2	.	TRBV19	ASLDRSNTGELF
TRBJ1-1	.	TRBV13	ASSSGGNTEAF
TRBJ1-2	once	TRBV27	ASSELRGGYT
TRBJ2-3	once	TRBV7-9	ASSFSRDRQY
TRBJ2-1	once	TRBV6-4	ASSDSPTSLYNEQF
TRBJ2-3	.	TRBV6-5	ASSYSVLVRGEQY
TRBJ1-2	.	TRBV5-4	ASSDQQTALNYGYT
TRBJ1-2	.	TRBV6-5	ASSRRDRGGGYT
TRBJ1-6	.	TRBV7-8	ASSNQGFNSPLH
TRBJ2-6	once	TRBV29-1	SVQGTGTRGANVLT
TRBJ2-7	.	TRBV6-6	ASRSPGLAGPEQY
TRBJ2-5	.	TRBV7-3	ASSAQGGVLRETQY
TRBJ2-1	once	TRBV4-2	ASSQGLALYNEQF
TRBJ1-6	few	TRBV7-9	ASSLLASGSPLH
TRBJ1-5	.	TRBV6-5	ASSSGQGAQPQH
TRBJ2-5	.	TRBV20-1	SAHGGMAQY
TRBJ2-7	.	TRBV7-8	ASSLPRKAGVSYEQY
TRBJ2-1	.	TRBV3-1/TRBV3-2	ASSHYPISTYNEQF
TRBJ2-3	.	TRBV11-2	ASSLVEAGKDTQY
TRBJ2-6	.	TRBV7-2	ASGRDPGANVLT
TRBJ1-1	.	TRBV7-2	ASSLAPSGGTEAF
TRBJ1-2	.	TRBV7-8	ASSLVPPPGGYT
TRBJ1-2	.	TRBV19	ASSISGQSNYGYT